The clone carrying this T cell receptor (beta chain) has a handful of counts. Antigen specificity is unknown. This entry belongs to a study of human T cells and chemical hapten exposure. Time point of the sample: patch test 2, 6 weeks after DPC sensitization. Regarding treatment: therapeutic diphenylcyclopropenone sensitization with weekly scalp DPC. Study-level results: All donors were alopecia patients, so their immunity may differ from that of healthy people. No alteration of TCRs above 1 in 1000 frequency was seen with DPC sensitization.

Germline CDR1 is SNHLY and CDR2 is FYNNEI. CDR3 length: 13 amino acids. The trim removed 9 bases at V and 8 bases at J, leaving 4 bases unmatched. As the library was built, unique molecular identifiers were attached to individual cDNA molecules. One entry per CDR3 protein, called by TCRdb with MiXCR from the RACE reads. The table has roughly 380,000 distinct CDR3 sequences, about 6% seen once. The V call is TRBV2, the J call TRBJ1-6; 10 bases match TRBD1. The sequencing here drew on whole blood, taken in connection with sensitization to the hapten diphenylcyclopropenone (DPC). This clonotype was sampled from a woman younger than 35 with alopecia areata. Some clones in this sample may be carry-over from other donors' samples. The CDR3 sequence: CASFGTGDSPLHF. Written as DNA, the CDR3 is TGTGCCAGTTTCGGGACAGGGGATTCACCCCTCCACTTT.